This TCR beta chain appears in the sequencing data of a study of read filtering for tumor transcriptome and immune sequencing. Across the whole study: Per sample, TCR-region reads ranged about 3.5 to 11 million by IR-seq, roughly 75 to 1273 by RNA-seq.

This clonotype was seen more than once but under ten times. The antigen remains unidentified. Study results and caveats: Approximately 80% of IR-seq clonotypes had one read, totaling about 3.3% of reads; RNA-seq: roughly 76% and 46%. IR-seq and RNA-seq agreed better without single-read clonotypes. The sorted CD138-negative fraction was a mixed bone marrow immune population, not purified T cells.

The library was built from 400 to 500 ng RNA with molecular barcoded adaptors for alpha/delta and beta/gamma chains. From the reads, TCRdb called clonotypes with MiXCR, one entry per CDR3 protein. The table lists around 140,000 distinct CDR3 sequences, approximately 13% of them singletons. Germline V gives CDR1 SGHTA, CDR2 FQGTGA. The CDR3 is made up of 15 amino acids. V lost 2 bases to trimming and J lost 3 bases, with 13 bases between them. The gene calls are TRBV7-3 and TRBJ1-1; D is unclear. The TCR sequence derives from a donor aged 40 or over with multiple myeloma. Sequenced material: a population of CD138-negative cells sorted from bone marrow. The CDR3 DNA reads as TGTGCCAGCAGCTTAGGTGGTGTCTGGGACACTGAAGCTTTCTTT. This translates into CASSLGGVWDTEAFF.